The present T cell receptor (beta chain) was sequenced within a study of glioma-infiltrating T cells after dendritic cell vaccination. Some clones are missing from TCRdb's copy, which holds only in-frame ones; the method was immunoSEQ multiplex PCR. The sample holds approximately 48,000 clones, around 86% seen once. This CDR3 has 15 residues. With V trimmed by 3 bases and J by 7 bases, 8 bases remained unmatched. In germline, CDR1 is LNHDA, CDR2 SQIVND (reference sequence). The material sequenced was blood, taken before dendritic cell vaccination. The chain links TRBV19 to TRBJ2-2; 7 nucleotides match TRBD2. This receptor was obtained from a human donor with glioblastoma. The CDR3 loop reads CASSIAGEYVGELFF. The DNA for the CDR3 is TGTGCCAGTAGTATTGCGGGAGAGTACGTCGGGGAGCTGTTTTTT.